The present T cell receptor beta chain was sequenced within a study of human T cells and chemical hapten exposure. Study as a whole: Alopecia areata, totalis and universalis patients, mostly female, were included.

Unique molecular identifiers were linked by the library to individual cDNA molecules. TCRdb reprocessed the RACE reads via MiXCR and lists one record per CDR3 protein. The table records approximately 260,000 distinct CDR3 sequences, 7.5% to 8% of them present only once. This clonotype appeared many times. Time point in this sample: pre-sensitization, week 0. Treatment reported: therapeutic diphenylcyclopropenone sensitization with weekly scalp DPC. Sequencing was performed on whole blood, taken in connection with sensitization to the hapten diphenylcyclopropenone (DPC). The source is a man aged 18 to 30 with alopecia areata. Some clones in this sample may be carry-over from other donors' samples.

The chain's CDR3 is CSAISTGLQETQYF. DNA of the CDR3: TGCAGTGCCATATCGACAGGGCTACAAGAGACCCAGTACTTC. The chain employs TRBV20-1 and TRBJ2-5, with 7 nucleotides matching TRBD1. With 6 bases clipped from V and 2 bases from J, the junction kept 9 bases outside the gene matches. The V gene's germline CDR1 is DFQATT and CDR2 SNEGSKA (reference sequence). The CDR3 consists of 14 residues.